Listed below are T cell receptor beta chains from one sample, sequenced in a study of Ad26.COV2.S vaccination and SARS-CoV-2 variants. Only in-frame clones appear in the TCRdb table, and some are missing; sequencing was by immunoSEQ multiplex PCR. The sample has around 300,000 clones, around 90% seen once; the top ten hold roughly 6%. This sample comprised peripheral blood, obtained in a trial of Ad26.COV2.S vaccine versus placebo. Receptors originate from a person between 18 and 65 years old who received the Ad26.COV2.S COVID-19 vaccine or a placebo. CDR3s include the opening cysteine and the closing phenylalanine or tryptophan. A D gene is named only where the DNA matches it firmly. Size is stated for part of the rows, as once, few or many counts, or as a class when the clone is expanded.

V	D	J	size	length	DNA	CDR3
TRBV5-5	.	TRBJ2-7	.	12	TGTGCCAGCAGCTCGACGACCTCCGAGCAGTACTTC	CASSSTTSEQYF
TRBV7-9	.	TRBJ2-7	few	14	TGTGCCAGCAGCTCCCCTAGCCCCTCCTACGAGCAGTACTTC	CASSSPSPSYEQYF
TRBV11-2	.	TRBJ2-3	few	14	TGTGCCAGCAGCTTCAGGCTAGTGGCAGATACGCAGTATTTT	CASSFRLVADTQYF
TRBV5-8	TRBD1	TRBJ1-5	.	17	TGTGCCAGCAGCTTGGAGGGCAGGGGGCGTGGATATCAGCCCCAGCATTTT	CASSLEGRGRGYQPQHF
TRBV3-1/TRBV3-2	.	TRBJ1-4	.	11	TGTGCCAGCAGCCAAGGTGAAAAACTGTTTTTT	CASSQGEKLFF
TRBV21-1	.	TRBJ1-1	.	13	TGTGCCAGCAGCAAAGGAAGGGGGACTGAAGCTTTCTTT	CASSKGRGTEAFF
TRBV4-1	.	TRBJ1-5	.	15	TGCGCCAGCAGCCAAGGATGGGGGGCAGATCAGCCCCAGCATTTT	CASSQGWGADQPQHF
TRBV27	.	TRBJ1-1	.	13	TGTGCCAGCAGCCTCGAGGGAGGCGCTGAAGCTTTCTTT	CASSLEGGAEAFF
TRBV7-2	TRBD1	TRBJ1-3	.	14	TGTGCCAGCAGTTCGGACAGGGGAGGAAACACCATATATTTT	CASSSDRGGNTIYF
TRBV3-1/TRBV3-2	.	TRBJ2-7	.	13	TGTGCCAGCAGCCAAGGGAGGGTTGGCGAGCAGTACTTC	CASSQGRVGEQYF
TRBV4-3	.	TRBJ2-2	.	17	TGCGCCAGCAGCCATTTGGGGGGCCCCGTTACACCCGGGGAGCTGTTTTTT	CASSHLGGPVTPGELFF
TRBV5-6	.	TRBJ2-2	.	15	TGTGCCAGCAGCTTGGGACTCAGGAACACCGGGGAGCTGTTTTTT	CASSLGLRNTGELFF
TRBV6-5	TRBD1	TRBJ1-5	once	13	TGTGCCAGCGGCGGACAGGGAGGGCAGCCCCAGCATTTT	CASGGQGGQPQHF
TRBV3-1/TRBV3-2	TRBD2	TRBJ2-1	.	15	TGTGCCAGCAGTCTCGGGACTAGCGGGAGAGATGAGCAGTTCTTC	CASSLGTSGRDEQFF
TRBV7-2	TRBD1	TRBJ2-2	few	16	TGTGCCAGCAGCTTCAGACAGGGACGAGGGACCGGGGAGCTGTTTTTT	CASSFRQGRGTGELFF
TRBV6-5	.	TRBJ1-1	.	14	TGTGCCAGCAGTACCGGAGGAGGGTCCACTGAAGCTTTCTTT	CASSTGGGSTEAFF
TRBV6-5	TRBD1	TRBJ1-1	.	13	TGTGCCAGCAGTAGGGGGCCCGAGACTGAAGCTTTCTTT	CASSRGPETEAFF
TRBV19	.	TRBJ1-1	.	14	TGTGCCACCACCCCGCTACAGGTTACTAGCAACGCTTTCTTT	CATTPLQVTSNAFF
TRBV5-8	.	TRBJ2-7	.	14	TGTGCCAGCAGCTCCGCCACCAGGATCAACGAGCAGTACTTC	CASSSATRINEQYF
TRBV3-1/TRBV3-2	TRBD1	TRBJ1-2	.	15	TGTGCCAGCAGCCAAGAAACCCAGGGGGACTATGGCTACACCTTC	CASSQETQGDYGYTF
TRBV9	TRBD1	TRBJ1-4	.	16	TGTGCCAGCAGCGCATTCACAGGGGACTCTAATGAAAAACTGTTTTTT	CASSAFTGDSNEKLFF
TRBV4-1	TRBD2	TRBJ2-2	.	18	TGCGCCAGCAGCCAAGATCCAGGACTAGCGGGGGAGGCCGGGGAGCTGTTTTTT	CASSQDPGLAGEAGELFF
TRBV4-2	.	TRBJ1-1	.	16	TGTGCCAGCAGCCAAGATATGAGGTTGGAAAGGACTGAAGCTTTCTTT	CASSQDMRLERTEAFF
TRBV7-9	.	TRBJ1-2	.	15	TGTGCCAGCAGCACACCTCCGACAGAAAACTATGGCTACACCTTC	CASSTPPTENYGYTF
TRBV11-3	TRBD1	TRBJ2-2	.	16	TGTGCCAGCAGCTCCCGACAGGGGTGGAACACCGGGGAGCTGTTTTTT	CASSSRQGWNTGELFF
TRBV7-3	.	TRBJ1-1	few	12	TGTGCCAGCAGCTTATCGAACACTGAAGCTTTCTTT	CASSLSNTEAFF
TRBV7-7	.	TRBJ2-1	.	17	TGTGCCAGCAGCCCCGCCCCCTGGCAGCCTACCTACAATGAGCAGTTCTTC	CASSPAPWQPTYNEQFF
TRBV6-5	TRBD1	TRBJ2-1	.	13	TGTGCCAGCCGGGACAGTCCCTACAATGAGCAGTTCTTC	CASRDSPYNEQFF
TRBV7-8	.	TRBJ1-1	.	13	TGTGCCACCCGTTCGGGAGTGAACACTGAAGCTTTCTTT	CATRSGVNTEAFF
TRBV30	.	TRBJ1-2	.	15	TGTGCCTGGAGTGTCCCGGCCCAAGCGAACTATGGCTACACCTTC	CAWSVPAQANYGYTF
TRBV27	.	TRBJ1-5	.	20	TGTGCCAGCAGTTTAAGGGGGGGGGACATTACTTTCCCGACGAATCAGCCCCAGCATTTT	CASSLRGGDITFPTNQPQHF
TRBV5-1	.	TRBJ2-3	.	15	TGCGCCAAATCAGCGAGGGTCCCTATGACAGATACGCAGTATTTT	CAKSARVPMTDTQYF
TRBV7-9	.	TRBJ1-3	.	13	TGTGCCAGCAGCGGGGAGACTGGAAACACCATATATTTT	CASSGETGNTIYF
TRBV12-5	.	TRBJ2-7	.	13	TGTGCTAGTGGTCGAGCAGGGGAGTACGAGCAGTACTTC	CASGRAGEYEQYF
TRBV5-4	TRBD1	TRBJ2-7	.	15	TGTGCCAGCAGCCGGGCGGGACAGGTCTCCTACGAGCAGTACTTC	CASSRAGQVSYEQYF
TRBV5-4	.	TRBJ1-2	.	16	TGTGCCAGCAGCTTGGTCAGGAACCTATGGGAGGGAGGCTACACCTTC	CASSLVRNLWEGGYTF
TRBV6-5	.	TRBJ2-7	.	13	TGTGCCAGCAGCCCGACAGGTGGCTGGGAGCAGTACTTC	CASSPTGGWEQYF
TRBV18	.	TRBJ2-1	.	12	TGTGCCAGCTCACCGGAGGGAAATGAGCAGTTCTTC	CASSPEGNEQFF
TRBV6-5	.	TRBJ1-2	.	14	TGTGCCAGCAGTTTCGAGAGGAAGAACTATGGCTACACCTTC	CASSFERKNYGYTF
TRBV4-3	.	TRBJ2-7	.	11	TGCGCCAGCAGCCCTCGACTACGTAAGTACTTC	CASSPRLRKYF
TRBV13	.	TRBJ2-5	.	16	TGTGCCAGCAGCCCGACTTACACCGGGAGCGGCGAGACCCAGTACTTC	CASSPTYTGSGETQYF
TRBV19	.	TRBJ2-3	.	10	TGTGCCACCAGGCTTGATACGCAGTATTTT	CATRLDTQYF
TRBV4-1	.	TRBJ1-3	.	19	TGCGCCAGCAGCCAAGATATAAGGAGTCCCGCTTTCTCTGGAAACACCATATATTTT	CASSQDIRSPAFSGNTIYF